A single sample gave rise to the 8 T cell receptor beta chains below, sequenced in a study of patients and donors after allogeneic stem cell transplantation. A single record per CDR3 protein comes from TCRdb applying MiXCR to the RT-PCR reads. The sample carries roughly 940,000 distinct CDR3 sequences, around 17% recorded once. Specimen: blood, either unsorted or a sorted T cell fraction (not recorded which). Receptor source: a human donor who was either an allogeneic HSCT recipient or a stem cell or donor lymphocyte infusion donor (not recorded which). It is not recorded whose cells these are; they may come from a transplant donor.

The chain links TRBV5-5 to TRBJ2-3; the match to TRBD2 covers 7 bases. This CDR3 has 16 residues. CDR1 and CDR2 (germline): SGHKS, YYEKEE (reference sequence). Trimming removed 2 bases from V and 1 base from J; junction bases left unmatched: 7. The CDR3 sequence is CASSFGRVTRTDTQYF. CDR3 DNA: TGTGCCAGCAGCTTTGGGAGGGTGACTCGCACAGATACGCAGTATTTT. Full variable domain (missing parts from reference TRBV5-5 and TRBJ2-3): DAGVTQSPTHLIKTRGQQVTLRCSPISGHKSVSWYQQVLGQGPQFIFQYYEKEERGRGNFPDRFSARQFPNYSSELNVNALLLGDSALYLCASSFGRVTRTDTQYFGPGTRLTVL.

This clonotype has just a few counts. The chain recombines TRBV12-3 or TRBV12-4 with TRBJ2-1; 8 bases agree with TRBD1. The V gene end was trimmed by 8 bases and the J gene end by 2 bases; junction bases not matched to a gene: 11. The CDR3 is made up of 16 amino acids. CDR3 loop: CASRQGKGPTYNEQFF. The CDR3, as DNA: TGTGCCAGCCGACAGGGGAAGGGGCCGACCTACAATGAGCAGTTCTTC.

The V and J genes are TRBV7-6 and TRBJ1-1, with unresolved D. V was shortened by 5 bases and J by 6 bases, with 7 bases between the two germline ends. CDR3 length equals 11 residues. The V gene's germline CDR1 is SGHVS and CDR2 FNYEAQ. DNA of the CDR3: TGTGCCAGCAGCATGGGCGCTGAAGCTTTCTTT. Translation gives CASSMGAEAFF.

The V and J genes are TRBV29-1 and TRBJ1-1; weak D call: TRBD1 (5 bases). The CDR3 extends over 16 amino acids. Between the trimmed V and J ends, which lost 4 bases and 1 base, there was a span of 19 bases. CDR1 SQVTM and CDR2 ANQGSEA come from the germline V gene. CDR3 sequence reads: CSVGGGGNSRNTEAFF. Here the CDR3 DNA reads TGCAGCGTTGGGGGGGGAGGGAACTCTCGGAACACTGAAGCTTTCTTT.

At least ten counts were recorded for this clonotype. The chain employs TRBV5-1 and TRBJ2-2; possible D gene TRBD1, 6 bases. Germline CDR1 reads SGHRS; CDR2 reads YFSETQ. This CDR3 has 15 residues. V lost 0 bases and J 1 base, leaving 7 bases between the germline ends. CDR3 nucleotides: TGCGCCAGCAGCTTGGTGGGACAGAACACCGGGGAGCTGTTTTTT. Its protein product is CASSLVGQNTGELFF.

The CDR3 spells CASTLRSGGSTDTQYF. In DNA form, the CDR3 reads TGTGCCAGCACTCTAAGAAGCGGTGGTAGCACAGATACGCAGTATTTT. The rearrangement links TRBV27 to TRBJ2-3, with a weak D call TRBD2 (5 bases). Trimming pared 7 bases from V and 0 bases from J, leaving 17 bases between. The germline gives CDR1 MNHEY, CDR2 SMNVEV (reference sequence). The CDR3 runs to 16 residues.

This sequence joins TRBV20-1 and TRBJ2-7; 12 bases match TRBD2. With V trimmed by 3 bases and J by 1 base, 4 bases remained unmatched. There are 15 residues in the CDR3. The germline V gene encodes CDR1 DFQATT and CDR2 SNEGSKA (reference sequence). The CDR3 DNA reads as TGCAGTGCTAGTTCTAGCGGGAGGGGGTCCTACGAGCAGTACTTC. Translating it yields CSASSSGRGSYEQYF.

The V call is TRBV7-8, the J call TRBJ2-2; D unresolved. Deletions cut 5 bases from V and 5 bases from J, with 12 bases between. CDR3 length: 14 amino acids. The V gene's germline CDR1 is SGHVS and CDR2 FQNEAQ. The CDR3 reads CASSLTRWTGELFF. The CDR3 nucleotides read TGTGCCAGCAGCCTTACTCGATGGACCGGGGAGCTGTTTTTT.